A single T cell receptor (beta chain) is shown here with its context. Its antigen remains unidentified. The entry originates in a study of shared clonotypes between healthy human individuals. Study-wide context: Per donor, three plates held CD4 naive cells, three held CD4 memory, two held CD8 naive and one held CD8 memory.

Replicate PCRs for sorted subsets used approximately 220 ng DNA; this equaled 25,000 to 30,000 T cell genomes. The method was immunoSEQ multiplex PCR; TCRdb's version includes in-frame clones alone and lacks a portion of them. Of roughly 2,500,000 clones listed, roughly 93% were seen once; the top ten hold 0.36%. Findings and limits, study-wide: Tissue TCR repertoires likely differ from these blood-only repertoires.

The study separated CD4+ cells into CD45RA+ naive and CD45RA-negative memory subsets. The CDR3 is 16 residues long. J was trimmed by 4 bases and V by 3 bases; bases with no gene match: 8. The germline V gene encodes CDR1 LNHDA and CDR2 SQIVND (reference sequence). The rearrangement links TRBV19 to TRBJ2-7; 11 bases are shared with TRBD2. This TCR derives from a man between 18 and 29 years old in good health. Some clones in this sample may be carry-over from other donors' samples. The sample was naive CD4+ T cells from PBMCs. The subset was: CD45RA+ positively selected. The CDR3 region is CASSIDASGRRYEQYF. In DNA, the CDR3 is TGTGCCAGTAGTATCGATGCTAGCGGGAGGCGGTACGAGCAGTACTTC.